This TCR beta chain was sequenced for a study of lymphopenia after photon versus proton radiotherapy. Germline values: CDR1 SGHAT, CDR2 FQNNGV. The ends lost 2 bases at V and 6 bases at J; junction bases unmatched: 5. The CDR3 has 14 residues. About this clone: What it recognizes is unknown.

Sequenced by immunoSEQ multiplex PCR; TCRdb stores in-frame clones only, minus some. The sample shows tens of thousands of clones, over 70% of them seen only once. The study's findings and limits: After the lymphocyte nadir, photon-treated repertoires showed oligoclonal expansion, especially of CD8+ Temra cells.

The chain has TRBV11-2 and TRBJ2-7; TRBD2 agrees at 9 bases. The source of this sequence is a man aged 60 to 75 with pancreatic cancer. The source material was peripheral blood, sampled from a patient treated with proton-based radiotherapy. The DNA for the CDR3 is TGTGCCAGCAGCTTACTAGCGGGATTGGGCGAGCAGTACTTC. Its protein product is CASSLLAGLGEQYF. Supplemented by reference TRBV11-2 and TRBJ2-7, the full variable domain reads EAGVAQSPRYKIIEKRQSVAFWCNPISGHATLYWYQQILGQGPKLLIQFQNNGVVDDSQLPKDRFSAERLKGVDSTLKIQPAKLEDSAVYLCASSLLAGLGEQYFGPGTRLTVT.